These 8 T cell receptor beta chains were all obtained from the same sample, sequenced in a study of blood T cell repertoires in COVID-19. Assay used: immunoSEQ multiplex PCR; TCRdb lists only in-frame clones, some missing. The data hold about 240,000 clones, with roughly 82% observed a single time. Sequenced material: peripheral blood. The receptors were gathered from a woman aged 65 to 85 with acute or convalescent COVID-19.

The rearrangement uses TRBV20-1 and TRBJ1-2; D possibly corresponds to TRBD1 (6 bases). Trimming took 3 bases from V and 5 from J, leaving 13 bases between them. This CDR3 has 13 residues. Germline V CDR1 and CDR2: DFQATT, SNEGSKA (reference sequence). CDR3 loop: CSASRWGLYGYTF. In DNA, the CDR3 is TGCAGTGCTAGTAGGTGGGGGCTTTATGGCTACACCTTC.

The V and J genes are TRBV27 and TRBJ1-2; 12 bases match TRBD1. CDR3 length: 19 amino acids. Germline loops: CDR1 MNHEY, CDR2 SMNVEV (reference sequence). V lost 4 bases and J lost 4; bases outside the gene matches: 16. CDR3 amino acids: CASSSHTGTGGGSGYGYTF. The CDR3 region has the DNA TGTGCCAGCAGTTCTCATACCGGGACAGGGGGCGGGTCAGGCTATGGCTACACCTTC.

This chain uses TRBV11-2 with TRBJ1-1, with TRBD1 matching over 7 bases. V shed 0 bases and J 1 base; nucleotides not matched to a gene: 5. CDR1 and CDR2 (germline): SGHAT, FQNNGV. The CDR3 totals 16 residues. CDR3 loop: CASSLDAGGWNTEAFF. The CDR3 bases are TGTGCCAGCAGCTTAGACGCAGGGGGTTGGAACACTGAAGCTTTCTTT.

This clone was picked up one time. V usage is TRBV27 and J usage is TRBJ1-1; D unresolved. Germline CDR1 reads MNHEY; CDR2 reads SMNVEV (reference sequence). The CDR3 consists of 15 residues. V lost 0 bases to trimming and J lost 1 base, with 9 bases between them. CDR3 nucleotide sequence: TGTGCCAGCAGTTTATCGGGCAGAACGAACACTGAAGCTTTCTTT. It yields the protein CASSLSGRTNTEAFF.

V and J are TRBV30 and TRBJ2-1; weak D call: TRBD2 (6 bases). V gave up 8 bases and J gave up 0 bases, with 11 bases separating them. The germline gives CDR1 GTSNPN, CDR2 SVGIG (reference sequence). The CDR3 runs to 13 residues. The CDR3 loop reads CARGRSSYNEQFF. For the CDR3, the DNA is TGTGCCCGGGGGAGGAGCTCCTACAATGAGCAGTTCTTC. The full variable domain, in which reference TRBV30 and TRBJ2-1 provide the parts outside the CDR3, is SQTIHQWPATLVQPVGSPLSLECTVEGTSNPNLYWYRQAAGRGLQLLFYSVGIGQISSEVPQNLSASRPQDRQFILSSKKLLLSDSGFYLCARGRSSYNEQFFGPGTRLTVL.

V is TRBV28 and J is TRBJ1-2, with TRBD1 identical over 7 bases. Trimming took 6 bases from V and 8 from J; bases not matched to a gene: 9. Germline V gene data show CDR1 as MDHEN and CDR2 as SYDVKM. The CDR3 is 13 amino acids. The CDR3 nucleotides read TGTGCCAGCAGAGGACAGGTTGTAAGGGGCTACACCTTC. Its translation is CASRGQVVRGYTF.

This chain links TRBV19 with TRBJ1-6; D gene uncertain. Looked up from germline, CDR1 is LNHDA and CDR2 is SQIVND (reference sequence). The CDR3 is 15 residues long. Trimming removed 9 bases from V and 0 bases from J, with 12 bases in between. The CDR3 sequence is CASSPQVSYNSPLHF. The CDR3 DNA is TGTGCCAGCTCCCCCCAGGTCTCCTATAATTCACCCCTCCACTTT.

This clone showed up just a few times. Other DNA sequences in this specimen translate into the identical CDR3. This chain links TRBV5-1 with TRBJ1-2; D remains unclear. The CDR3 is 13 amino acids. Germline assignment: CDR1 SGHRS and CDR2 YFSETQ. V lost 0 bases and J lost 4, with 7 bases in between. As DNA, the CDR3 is TGCGCCAGCAGCTTGGGAGGCAGCTATGGCTACACCTTC. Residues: CASSLGGSYGYTF. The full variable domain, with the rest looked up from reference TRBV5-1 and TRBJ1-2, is KAGVTQTPRYLIKTRGQQVTLSCSPISGHRSVSWYQQTPGQGLQFLFEYFSETQRNKGNFPGRFSGRQFSNSRSEMNVSTLELGDSALYLCASSLGGSYGYTFGSGTRLTVV.